These T cell receptor beta chains were read from a single sample in a study of cytomegalovirus exposure and HLA in healthy donors. Sequenced by immunoSEQ multiplex PCR; TCRdb stores in-frame clones only, minus some. The table records roughly 86,000 clones, about three quarters of them present only once. The sequenced sample consisted of PBMCs. All receptors derive from a female donor in good health and CMV-seronegative. The conserved cysteine and the conserved F or W are not part of the CDR3 here.

j_call cdr3_length v_call cdr3_aa
TRBJ1-5 13 TRBV2 ASAGGGLSNQPQH
TRBJ2-1 12 TRBV11-3 ASSLDRSHNEQF
TRBJ2-3 12 TRBV27 ASSLGNRGDTQY
TRBJ2-3 14 TRBV5-8 ASSLAWGGRTDTQY
TRBJ2-5 11 TRBV28 ASSAPGYETQY
TRBJ2-2 15 TRBV7-6 ASSPQGKGASGGELF
TRBJ1-6 12 TRBV30 AWSVQGAGSPLH
TRBJ2-7 13 TRBV11-1 ASSLEVAGTDEQY
TRBJ1-1 10 TRBV6-5 ASSRDRGRAF
TRBJ2-5 13 TRBV5-4 ASSFSGRNGETQY
TRBJ2-7 13 TRBV28 ASTSGTASSYEQY
TRBJ2-1 12 TRBV30 AWSRGAGVNEQF
TRBJ2-7 14 TRBV6-6 ASSYTRERERNEQY
TRBJ2-1 12 TRBV5-1 ASSIGLAGSEQF
TRBJ2-3 14 TRBV18 ASSPLGQGFADTQY
TRBJ2-5 12 TRBV19 ASSISSRAETQY
TRBJ2-7 12 TRBV4-3 ASSQGSGGYEQY
TRBJ1-1 12 TRBV6-5 ASSRGPGDTEAF
TRBJ1-5 11 TRBV7-8 ASSTGGVQPQH
TRBJ2-7 12 TRBV7-8 ASSSRLGAYEQY
TRBJ2-7 16 TRBV5-1 ASSLRIASSVSSYEQY
TRBJ2-6 17 TRBV4-3 ASSLSPTVTGSGANVLT
TRBJ1-5 12 TRBV30 AWSQGQGGQPQH
TRBJ1-5 12 TRBV27 ASSLRHGGQPQH
TRBJ2-7 13 TRBV5-1 ASSLTAGGSYEQY
TRBJ2-7 14 TRBV6-1 ASSEAGTGGKYEQY
TRBJ2-3 9 TRBV28 ASSQTDTQY
TRBJ1-3 15 TRBV4-1 ASSQDEGAFSGNTIY
TRBJ2-7 16 TRBV6-1 ASSERGTLILSSYEQY
TRBJ1-1 12 TRBV5-1 ASSLDRQRTEAF
TRBJ1-2 13 TRBV19 ASSPTGGIPYGYT
TRBJ2-3 15 TRBV10-1 ASSDPPTGVRTDTQY
TRBJ1-1 11 TRBV19 ASSVRSVTEAF
TRBJ1-5 14 TRBV6-5 ASSSSGTSSNQPQH
TRBJ2-1 13 TRBV5-1 ASSPGLAGTNEQF
TRBJ1-4 13 TRBV6-1 ASSEGGTGAEELF
TRBJ1-2 11 TRBV29-1 SVEETGGYGYT
TRBJ1-6 13 TRBV2 ASRPPGQANSPLH
TRBJ1-5 12 TRBV28 ASSPGTISPPQH
TRBJ2-2 11 TRBV5-1 ASSPGNTGELF
TRBJ2-7 13 TRBV5-1 ASSLGGPSSYEQY
TRBJ2-1 13 TRBV9 ASSATSGANNEQF
TRBJ1-1 12 TRBV6-5 ASRARPGTPRAF
TRBJ1-6 11 TRBV19 ASSDRGNSPLH
TRBJ2-2 13 TRBV19 ASRLTGANTGELF
TRBJ1-3 14 TRBV28 ASQAPRQDSGNTIY
TRBJ1-2 14 TRBV6-6 ASYALEGAPGHGYT
TRBJ2-1 12 TRBV5-1 ASSIGTGSREQF
TRBJ1-1 10 TRBV30 ACTRRGTEAF
TRBJ1-4 12 TRBV7-2 ASSLVQQGEKLF
TRBJ2-7 12 TRBV5-1 ASSLGGTAYEQY
TRBJ2-3 16 TRBV4-3 ASSQGPGQGWSTDTQY
TRBJ2-7 13 TRBV4-1 ASSQSGTGNYEQY
TRBJ1-1 12 TRBV10-3 AISESQGNTEAF
TRBJ2-1 13 TRBV19 ASSKTSGSYNEQF
TRBJ2-7 12 TRBV5-6 ASSERGTSYEQY
TRBJ2-3 12 TRBV10-2 ASSEAPRAGTQY
TRBJ1-5 12 TRBV6-6 ASSEDRQYQPQH